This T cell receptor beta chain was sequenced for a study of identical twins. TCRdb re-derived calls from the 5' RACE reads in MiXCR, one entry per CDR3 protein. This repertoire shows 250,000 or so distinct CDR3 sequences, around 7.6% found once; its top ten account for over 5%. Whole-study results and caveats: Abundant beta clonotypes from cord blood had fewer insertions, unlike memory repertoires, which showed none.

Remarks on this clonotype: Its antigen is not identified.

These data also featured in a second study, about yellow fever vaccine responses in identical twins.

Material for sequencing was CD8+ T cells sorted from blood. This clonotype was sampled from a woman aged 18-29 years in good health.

The CDR3 DNA reads as TGCGCCAGCAGCCATCTTACCGGGACAGGGGTCTATAATTCACCCCTCCACTTT. Protein sequence: CASSHLTGTGVYNSPLHF. This chain connects TRBV4-1 to TRBJ1-6, with 10 bases that match TRBD1. This CDR3 comprises 18 residues. Germline V CDR1 and CDR2: MGHRA, YSYEKL. Trimming at V came to 3 bases and at J to 3 bases, leaving 8 bases not matched to a gene.